This TCR beta chain is drawn from a study of T cells in Graves' hyperthyroidism and ophthalmopathy. Germline V gene sequence: CDR1 DFQATT, CDR2 SNEGSKA (reference sequence). Trimming removed 3 bases at V and 2 bases at J, with 13 bases between. The CDR3 has 14 amino acids. Diagnoses used clinical symptoms, serum thyroxine and TRAb, thyroid ultrasound and orbital computed tomography. Overall study results and limits: Most thyroid-expanded clonotypes above 0.001 were also found in blood. Ophthalmopathy, which appeared later, was predicted by the model a median about 6.8 months before onset.

This clonotype has a count of ten or more. Its antigen is as yet unknown. RNA transcripts were the template for amplifying TCR beta CDR3 regions. When the TCR CDR3 underwent first-round RT-PCR, the HTBI primer set was used. Via MiXCR, TCRdb re-called the multiplex PCR reads, giving one row per CDR3 protein. Here the sample spans around 610,000 distinct CDR3 sequences, about 15% being singletons. The V call is TRBV20-1, the J call TRBJ2-5, with D possibly being TRBD1 or TRBD2 (5 bases each). Sequences were obtained from blood. The receptor was isolated from a woman aged 35 to 49 with Graves' ophthalmopathy. CDR3 bases: TGCAGTGCTAGTCTCGGGACGTATCAAGAGACCCAGTACTTC. It yields the protein CSASLGTYQETQYF.